This is a list of T cell receptor beta chains from one sample in a study of blood T cell repertoires in COVID-19. Assay used: immunoSEQ multiplex PCR; TCRdb lists only in-frame clones, some missing. Here the sample spans approximately 290,000 clones, around 89% being singletons. Sequencing input: PBMCs or T cells enriched from blood (not recorded which). The receptors derive from a woman younger than 35 with acute COVID-19. Both conserved end residues are part of each CDR3. The D gene is left open where the match is weak. The size field is filled for only some rows; it gives once, few, many or a size class.

>TRBD1|.|TRBV3-1/TRBV3-2|TRBJ2-1
TGTGCCAGCAGCCAGGGACAGTACAATGAGCAGTTCTTC
CASSQGQYNEQFF
>TRBD1|.|TRBV14|TRBJ1-3
TGTGCCAGCAGCCACCCCCGGGACAGGGGAACCAACTCTGGAAACACCATATATTTT
CASSHPRDRGTNSGNTIYF
>TRBD2|.|TRBV7-3|TRBJ2-5
TGTGCCAGCAGCTTGGGGCTAGCGGACCAAGAGACCCAGTACTTC
CASSLGLADQETQYF
>TRBD1|.|TRBV7-3|TRBJ1-6
TGTGCCAGCAGCTTATCGGGACAGGGGAATTCACCCCTCCACTTT
CASSLSGQGNSPLHF
>TRBD2|.|TRBV29-1|TRBJ2-3
TGCAGCGTTTGGACTAGCGGCACAGATACGCAGTATTTT
CSVWTSGTDTQYF
>.|.|TRBV19|TRBJ2-1
TGTGCCAGTAGTCCCGAGGGAGCTGTCAATGAGCAGTTCTTC
CASSPEGAVNEQFF
>.|.|TRBV10-1|TRBJ2-7
TGCGCCAGCAGTGAGGCAGACTCCTACGAGCAGTACTTC
CASSEADSYEQYF
>.|.|TRBV29-1|TRBJ1-3
TGCAGCGTTACAAGGGACAACATAGGAAACACCATATATTTT
CSVTRDNIGNTIYF
>.|.|TRBV14|TRBJ1-2
TGTGCCAGCAGCCAAGTGTCGGTTAACTATGGCTACACCTTC
CASSQVSVNYGYTF
>.|.|TRBV11-1|TRBJ2-7
TGTGCCAGCAGCTTTGACAGTTCCTACGAGCAGTACTTC
CASSFDSSYEQYF
>.|.|TRBV28|TRBJ1-2
TGTGCCAGCAGGGAACAGGGCCAGTATGGCTACACCTTC
CASREQGQYGYTF
>TRBD1|.|TRBV19|TRBJ1-4
TGTGCCAGTAGTATCCCAAAGTATCAGGGGGCTAATGAAAAACTGTTTTTT
CASSIPKYQGANEKLFF
>TRBD1|few|TRBV19|TRBJ1-2
TGTGCCAGTAGTATCCGGACAGGGAAGAATGGCTACACCTTC
CASSIRTGKNGYTF
>TRBD1|.|TRBV27|TRBJ2-1
TGTGCCAGCAGTTTCCAGGGGGCCTACAATGAGCAGTTCTTC
CASSFQGAYNEQFF
>.|.|TRBV29-1|TRBJ1-4
TGCAGCGTTGGCCATATCGGGGAAAAACTGTTTTTT
CSVGHIGEKLFF
>.|.|TRBV4-1|TRBJ1-5
TGCGCCAGCAGTTTTCTCCCAGGCCCCGATAGCAATCAGCCCCAGCATTTT
CASSFLPGPDSNQPQHF
>TRBD1|.|TRBV10-1|TRBJ1-5
TGCGCCAGCAGGGGGACAGGGGGCCATCAGCCCCAGCATTTT
CASRGTGGHQPQHF
>.|.|TRBV6-5|TRBJ1-5
TGTGCCAGCAGGGCCAGCGATAGCAATCAGCCCCAGCATTTT
CASRASDSNQPQHF
>.|.|TRBV7-9|TRBJ1-3
TGTGCCAGCCGCACTACGATCTCTGGAAACACCATATATTTT
CASRTTISGNTIYF
>.|.|TRBV7-9|TRBJ1-1
TGTGCCAGCAGCTTAGGAGCGGGGAACACTGAAGCTTTCTTT
CASSLGAGNTEAFF
>.|.|TRBV6-5|TRBJ1-3
TGTGCCAGCAGTTTCGGGACAAGAGGTGGAAACACCATATATTTT
CASSFGTRGGNTIYF
>TRBD1|.|TRBV19|TRBJ2-1
TGTGCCAGCCGGACAGGTTTCGACAATGAGCAGTTCTTC
CASRTGFDNEQFF
>.|.|TRBV28|TRBJ2-6
TGTGCCAGCAGTGTCCGGACAGTCTCTGGGGCCAACGTCCTGACTTTC
CASSVRTVSGANVLTF
>.|.|TRBV7-9|TRBJ1-5
TGTGCCAGCAGCTTAGGAGCGGGAGATAGCAATCAGCCCCAGCATTTT
CASSLGAGDSNQPQHF
>.|.|TRBV29-1|TRBJ2-5
TGCAGCGTGAGGTGGGTCGCAGACCAAGAGACCCAGTACTTC
CSVRWVADQETQYF
>TRBD2|.|TRBV28|TRBJ2-5
TGTGCCAGCAGTTTAGGCCTAGCGGGAGCAGAGACCCAGTACTTC
CASSLGLAGAETQYF
>TRBD1|.|TRBV19|TRBJ1-1
TGTGCCAGTAGCCCTGCCGGGGACAGGGGGGCCGGAACTGAAGCTTTCTTT
CASSPAGDRGAGTEAFF
>.|.|TRBV7-9|TRBJ2-7
TGTGCCAGCAGCTCCCTCAGGGGATCCTACGAGCAGTACTTC
CASSSLRGSYEQYF
>TRBD2|.|TRBV2|TRBJ2-3
TGTGCCAGCAGTGACCCAGCGGGAGGGGATACGCAGTATTTT
CASSDPAGGDTQYF
>TRBD1|once|TRBV30|TRBJ2-1
TGTGCCTGGAGTACGGGGACAGGGGCCTACAATGAGCAGTTCTTC
CAWSTGTGAYNEQFF
>.|.|TRBV19|TRBJ1-2
TGTGCCAGTAGTCCTCAGGTGGACTATGGCTACACCTTC
CASSPQVDYGYTF
>.|.|TRBV6-4|TRBJ2-2
TGTGCCAGCAGCCTAGACCGGGCGAACACCGGGGAGCTGTTTTTT
CASSLDRANTGELFF
>.|.|TRBV2|TRBJ1-3
TGTGCCAGCAGTGAAGCGCCACAGCCGTCTGGAAACACCATATATTTT
CASSEAPQPSGNTIYF
>TRBD1|once|TRBV24-1|TRBJ1-5
TGTGCCACCAGTCCGGCAGGGGGTTATCAGCCCCAGCATTTT
CATSPAGGYQPQHF
>.|.|TRBV19|TRBJ1-4
TGTGCCAGTAGTAAGGAGGATCTTTATGAAAAACTGTTTTTT
CASSKEDLYEKLFF
>.|.|TRBV6-5|TRBJ2-7
TGTGCCAGCAGTACCCGGGACTCTAGCTCCTACGAGCAGTACTTC
CASSTRDSSSYEQYF
>TRBD2|.|TRBV11-3|TRBJ2-4
TGTGCCAGCAGCCTCGAGGCTAGCGGGAGAAACATTCAGTACTTC
CASSLEASGRNIQYF